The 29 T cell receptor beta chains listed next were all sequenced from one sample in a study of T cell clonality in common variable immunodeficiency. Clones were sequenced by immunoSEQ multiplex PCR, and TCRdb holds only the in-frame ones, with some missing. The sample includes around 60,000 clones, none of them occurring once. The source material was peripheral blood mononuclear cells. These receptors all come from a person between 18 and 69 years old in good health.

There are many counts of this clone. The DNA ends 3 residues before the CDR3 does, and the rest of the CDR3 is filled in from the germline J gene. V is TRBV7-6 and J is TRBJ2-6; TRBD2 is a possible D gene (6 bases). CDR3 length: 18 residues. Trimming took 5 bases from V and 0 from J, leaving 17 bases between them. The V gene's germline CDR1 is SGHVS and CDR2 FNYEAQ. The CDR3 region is CASSRVAARYSGANVLTF. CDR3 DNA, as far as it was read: TGTGCCAGCAGCAGAGTAGCGGCCAGGTACTCTGGGGCCAACGTC. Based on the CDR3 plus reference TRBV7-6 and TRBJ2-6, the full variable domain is GAGVSQSPRYKVTKRGQDVALRCDPISGHVSLYWYRQALGQGPEFLTYFNYEAQQDKSGLPNDRFSAERPEGSISTLTIQRTEQRDSAMYRCASSRVAARYSGANVLTFGAGSRLTVL.

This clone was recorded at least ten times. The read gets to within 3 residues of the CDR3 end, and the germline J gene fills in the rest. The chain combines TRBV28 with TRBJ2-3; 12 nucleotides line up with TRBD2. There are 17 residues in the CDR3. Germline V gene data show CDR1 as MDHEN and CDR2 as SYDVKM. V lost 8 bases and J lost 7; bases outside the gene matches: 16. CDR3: CASFGPRTSGIKNTQYF. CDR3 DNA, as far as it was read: TGTGCCAGCTTTGGCCCCCGGACTAGCGGGATTAAAAATACG.

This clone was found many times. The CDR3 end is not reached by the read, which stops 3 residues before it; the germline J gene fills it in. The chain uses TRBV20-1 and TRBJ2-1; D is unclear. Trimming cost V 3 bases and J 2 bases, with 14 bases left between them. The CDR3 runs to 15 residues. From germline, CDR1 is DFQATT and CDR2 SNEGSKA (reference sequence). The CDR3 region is CSASPSSFPYNEQFF. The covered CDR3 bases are TGCAGTGCTAGCCCCTCTAGTTTCCCCTACAATGAG.

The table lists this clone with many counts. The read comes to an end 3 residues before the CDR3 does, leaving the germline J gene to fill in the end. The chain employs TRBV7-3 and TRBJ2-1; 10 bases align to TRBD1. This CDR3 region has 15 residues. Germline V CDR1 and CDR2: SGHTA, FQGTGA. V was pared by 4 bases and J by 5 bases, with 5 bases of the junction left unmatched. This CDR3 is CASSWTGGGHNEQFF. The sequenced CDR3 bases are TGTGCCAGCAGCTGGACAGGGGGGGGCCACAATGAG.

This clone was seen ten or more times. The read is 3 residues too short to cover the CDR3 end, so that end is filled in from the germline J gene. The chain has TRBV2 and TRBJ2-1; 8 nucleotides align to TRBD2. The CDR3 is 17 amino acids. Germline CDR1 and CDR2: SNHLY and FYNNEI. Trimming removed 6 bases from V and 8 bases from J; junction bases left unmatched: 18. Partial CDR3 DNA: TGTGCCAGCAGCGGTCTCGCCAGCGGGAGAAAATTAGATGAG. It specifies CASSGLASGRKLDE. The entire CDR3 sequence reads CASSGLASGRKLDEQFF.

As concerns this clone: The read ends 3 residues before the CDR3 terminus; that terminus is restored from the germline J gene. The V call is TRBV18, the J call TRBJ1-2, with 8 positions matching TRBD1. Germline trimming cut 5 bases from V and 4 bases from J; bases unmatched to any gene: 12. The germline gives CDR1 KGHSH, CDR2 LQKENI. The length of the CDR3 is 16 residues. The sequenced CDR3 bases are TGTGCCAGCTCAGCCGGGACAGGCATGAGGGGCTATGGC. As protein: CASSAGTGMRGYG. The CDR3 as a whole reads CASSAGTGMRGYGYTF.

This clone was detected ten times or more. The CDR3 bases that were read are TGTGCCAGCAGCTTTCTAACTAGCGGTAGCTCCTACAATGAG. Translating it yields CASSFLTSGSSYNE. The CDR3 reads in full as CASSFLTSGSSYNEQFF. The V call is TRBV7-6, the J call TRBJ2-1, with 8 nucleotides matching TRBD2. The read ends 3 residues before the CDR3 terminus; that terminus is restored from the germline J gene. Germline values: CDR1 SGHVS, CDR2 FNYEAQ. The CDR3 consists of 17 residues. Trimming removed 3 bases from V and 0 bases from J; junction bases left unmatched: 7.

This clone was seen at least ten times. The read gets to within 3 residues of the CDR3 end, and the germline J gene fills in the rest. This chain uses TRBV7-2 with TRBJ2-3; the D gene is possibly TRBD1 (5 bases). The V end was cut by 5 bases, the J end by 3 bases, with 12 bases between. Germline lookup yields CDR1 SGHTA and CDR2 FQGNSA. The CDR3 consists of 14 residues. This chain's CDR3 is CASSAGATTDTQYF. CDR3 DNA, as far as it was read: TGTGCCAGCAGCGCTGGGGCTACAACAGATACG.

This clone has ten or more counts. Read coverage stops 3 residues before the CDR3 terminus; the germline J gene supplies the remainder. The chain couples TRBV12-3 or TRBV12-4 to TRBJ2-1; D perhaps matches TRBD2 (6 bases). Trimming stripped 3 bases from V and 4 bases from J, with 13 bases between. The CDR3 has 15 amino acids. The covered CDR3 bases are TGTGCCAGCAGTTTTGGGGGACTCCTATACAATGAG. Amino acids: CASSFGGLLYNE. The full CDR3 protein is CASSFGGLLYNEQFF.

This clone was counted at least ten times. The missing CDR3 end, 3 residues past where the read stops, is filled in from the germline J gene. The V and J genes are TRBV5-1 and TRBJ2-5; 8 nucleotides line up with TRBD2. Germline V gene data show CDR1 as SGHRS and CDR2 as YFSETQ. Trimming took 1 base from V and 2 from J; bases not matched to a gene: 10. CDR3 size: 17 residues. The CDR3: CASSLWASGWEQETQYF. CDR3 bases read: TGCGCCAGCAGCTTGTGGGCTAGCGGGTGGGAGCAAGAGACC.

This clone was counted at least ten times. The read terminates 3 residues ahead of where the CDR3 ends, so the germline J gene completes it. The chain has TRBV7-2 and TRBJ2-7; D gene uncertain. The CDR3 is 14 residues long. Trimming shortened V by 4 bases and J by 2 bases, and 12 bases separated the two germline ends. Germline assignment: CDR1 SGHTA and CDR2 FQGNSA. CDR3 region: CASSSTVQPYEQYF. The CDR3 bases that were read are TGTGCCAGCAGCTCAACAGTCCAACCCTACGAG.

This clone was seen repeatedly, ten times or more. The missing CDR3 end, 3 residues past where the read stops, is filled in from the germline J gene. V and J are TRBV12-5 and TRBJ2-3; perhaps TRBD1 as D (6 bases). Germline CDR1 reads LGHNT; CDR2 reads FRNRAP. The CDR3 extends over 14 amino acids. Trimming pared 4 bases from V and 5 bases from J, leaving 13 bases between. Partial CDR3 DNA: TGTGCTAGTGGTTCCGATTTACAGGGAGATACG. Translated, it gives CASGSDLQGDT. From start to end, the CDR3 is CASGSDLQGDTQYF.

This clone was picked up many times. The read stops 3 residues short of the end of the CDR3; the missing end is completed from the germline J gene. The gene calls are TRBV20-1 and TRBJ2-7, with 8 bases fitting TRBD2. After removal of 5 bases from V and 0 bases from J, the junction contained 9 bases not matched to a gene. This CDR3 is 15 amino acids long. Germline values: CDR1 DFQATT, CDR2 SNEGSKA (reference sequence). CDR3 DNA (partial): TGCAGTGCTTCCCCCCGGGGGGGGAACTCCTACGAG. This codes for CSASPRGGNSYE. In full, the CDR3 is CSASPRGGNSYEQYF.

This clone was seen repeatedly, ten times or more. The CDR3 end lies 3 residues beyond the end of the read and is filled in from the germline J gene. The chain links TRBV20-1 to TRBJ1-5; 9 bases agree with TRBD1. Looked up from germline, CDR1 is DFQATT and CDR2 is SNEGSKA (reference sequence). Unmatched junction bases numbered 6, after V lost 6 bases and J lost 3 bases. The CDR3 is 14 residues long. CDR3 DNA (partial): TGCAGTGCCGCCACAGGGGGCGACAATCAGCCC. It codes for CSAATGGDNQP. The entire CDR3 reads CSAATGGDNQPQHF.

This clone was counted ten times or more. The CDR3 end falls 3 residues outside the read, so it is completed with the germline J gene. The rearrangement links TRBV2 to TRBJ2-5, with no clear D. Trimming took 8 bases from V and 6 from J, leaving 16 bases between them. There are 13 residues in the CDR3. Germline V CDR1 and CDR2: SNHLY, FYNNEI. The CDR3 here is CASRGETAKTQYF. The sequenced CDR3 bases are TGTGCCAGCCGCGGAGAGACGGCTAAGACC. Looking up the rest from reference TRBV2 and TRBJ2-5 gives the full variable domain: EPEVTQTPSHQVTQMGQEVILRCVPISNHLYFYWYRQILGQKVEFLVSFYNNEISEKSEIFDDQFSVERPDGSNFTLKIRSTKLEDSAMYFCASRGETAKTQYFGPGTRLLVL.

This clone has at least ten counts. The CDR3 reads CASSLPHQPQHF. CDR3 DNA (partial): TGTGCCAGTAGTCTTCCCCATCAGCCC. V gene TRBV19 combines with J gene TRBJ1-5; D call uncertain. Coverage ceases 3 residues before the CDR3 finishes, and the germline J gene fills in the end. The CDR3 runs to 12 residues. V was clipped by 5 bases and J by 5 bases, with 7 bases between them. CDR1 is LNHDA, CDR2 SQIVND, per germline (reference sequence).

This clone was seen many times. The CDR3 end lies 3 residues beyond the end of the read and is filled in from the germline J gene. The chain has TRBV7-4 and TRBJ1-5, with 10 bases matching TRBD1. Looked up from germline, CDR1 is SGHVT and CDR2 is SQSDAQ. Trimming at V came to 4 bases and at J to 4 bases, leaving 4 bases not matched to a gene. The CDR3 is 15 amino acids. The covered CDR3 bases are TGTGCCAGCAGCTATCGGACAGGGGGGAATCAGCCC. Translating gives CASSYRTGGNQP. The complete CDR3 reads CASSYRTGGNQPQHF.

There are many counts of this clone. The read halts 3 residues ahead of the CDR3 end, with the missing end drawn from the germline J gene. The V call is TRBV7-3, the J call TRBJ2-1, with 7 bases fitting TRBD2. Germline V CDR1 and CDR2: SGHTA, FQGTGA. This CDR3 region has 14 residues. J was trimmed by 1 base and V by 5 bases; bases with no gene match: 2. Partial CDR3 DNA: TGTGCCAGCAGCCAAGCGGGGTCCTACAATGAG. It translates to CASSQAGSYNE. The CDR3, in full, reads CASSQAGSYNEQFF.

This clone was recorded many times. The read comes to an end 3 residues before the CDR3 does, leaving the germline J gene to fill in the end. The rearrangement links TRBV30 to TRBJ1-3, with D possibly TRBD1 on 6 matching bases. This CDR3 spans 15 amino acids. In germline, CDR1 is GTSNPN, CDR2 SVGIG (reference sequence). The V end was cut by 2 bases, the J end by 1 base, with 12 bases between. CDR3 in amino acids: CAWSINGQSGNTIYF. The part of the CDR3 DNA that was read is TGTGCCTGGAGTATAAACGGACAGTCTGGAAACACC.

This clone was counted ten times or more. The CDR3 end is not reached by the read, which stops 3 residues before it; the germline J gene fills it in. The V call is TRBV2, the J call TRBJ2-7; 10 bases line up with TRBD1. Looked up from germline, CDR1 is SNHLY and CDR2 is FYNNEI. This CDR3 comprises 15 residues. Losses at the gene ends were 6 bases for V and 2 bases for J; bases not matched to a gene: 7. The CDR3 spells CASRRDRGFAYEQYF. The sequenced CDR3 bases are TGTGCCAGCAGGCGGGACAGGGGTTTCGCCTACGAG.

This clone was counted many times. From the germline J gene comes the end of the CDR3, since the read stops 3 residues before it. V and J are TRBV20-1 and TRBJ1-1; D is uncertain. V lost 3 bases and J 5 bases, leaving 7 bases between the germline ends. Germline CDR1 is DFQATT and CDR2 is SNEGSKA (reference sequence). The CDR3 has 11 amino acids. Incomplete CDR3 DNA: TGCAGTGCTAGTGTGAGGACTGAA. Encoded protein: CSASVRTE. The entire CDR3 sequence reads CSASVRTEAFF.

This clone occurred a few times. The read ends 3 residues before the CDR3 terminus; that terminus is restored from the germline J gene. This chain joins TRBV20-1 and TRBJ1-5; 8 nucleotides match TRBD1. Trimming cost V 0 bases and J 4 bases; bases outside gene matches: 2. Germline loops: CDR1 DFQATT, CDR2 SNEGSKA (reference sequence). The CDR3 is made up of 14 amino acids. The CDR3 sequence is CSARDRQGNQPQHF. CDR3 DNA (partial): TGCAGTGCTAGAGACCGACAGGGGAATCAGCCC.

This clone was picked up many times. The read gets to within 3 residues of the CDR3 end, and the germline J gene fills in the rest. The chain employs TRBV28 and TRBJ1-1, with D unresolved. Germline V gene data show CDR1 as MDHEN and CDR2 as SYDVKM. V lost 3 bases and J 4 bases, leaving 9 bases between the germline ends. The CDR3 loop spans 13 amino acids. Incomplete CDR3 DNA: TGTGCCAGCAGTTTGATCCGGGGCACTGAA. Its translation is CASSLIRGTE. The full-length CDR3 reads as CASSLIRGTEAFF.

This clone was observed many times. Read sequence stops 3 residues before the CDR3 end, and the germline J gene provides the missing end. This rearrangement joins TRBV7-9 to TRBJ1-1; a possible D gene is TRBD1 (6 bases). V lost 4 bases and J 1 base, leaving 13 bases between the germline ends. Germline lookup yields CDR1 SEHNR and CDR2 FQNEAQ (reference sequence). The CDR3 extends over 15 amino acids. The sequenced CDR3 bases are TGTGCCAGCAGCTCCCCCCAGGGGAAGAACACTGAA. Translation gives CASSSPQGKNTE. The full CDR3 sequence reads CASSSPQGKNTEAFF.

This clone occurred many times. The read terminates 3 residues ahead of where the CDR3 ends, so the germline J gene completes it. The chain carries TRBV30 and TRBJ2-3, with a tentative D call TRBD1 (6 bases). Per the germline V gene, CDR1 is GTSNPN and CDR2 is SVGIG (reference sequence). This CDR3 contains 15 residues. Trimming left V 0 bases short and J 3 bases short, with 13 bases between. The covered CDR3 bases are TGTGCCTGGAGTGTAACAGGGAGCGTAACAGATACG. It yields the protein CAWSVTGSVTDT. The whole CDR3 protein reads CAWSVTGSVTDTQYF.

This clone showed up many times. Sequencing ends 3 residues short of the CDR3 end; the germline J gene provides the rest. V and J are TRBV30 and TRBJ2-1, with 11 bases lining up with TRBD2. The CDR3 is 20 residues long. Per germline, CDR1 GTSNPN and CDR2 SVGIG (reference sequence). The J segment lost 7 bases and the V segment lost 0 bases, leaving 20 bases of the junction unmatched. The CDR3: CAWSVRVAGGTLIPTNEQFF. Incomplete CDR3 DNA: TGTGCCTGGAGTGTACGAGTAGCGGGAGGGACACTGATACCTACTAATGAG.

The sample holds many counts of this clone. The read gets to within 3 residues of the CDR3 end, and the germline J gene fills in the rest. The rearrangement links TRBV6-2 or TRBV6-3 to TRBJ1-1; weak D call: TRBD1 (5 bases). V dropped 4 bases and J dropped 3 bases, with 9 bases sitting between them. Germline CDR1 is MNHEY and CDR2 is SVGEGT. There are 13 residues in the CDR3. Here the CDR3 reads CASSSRQHTEAFF. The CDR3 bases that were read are TGTGCCAGCAGTTCGCGACAGCACACTGAA.

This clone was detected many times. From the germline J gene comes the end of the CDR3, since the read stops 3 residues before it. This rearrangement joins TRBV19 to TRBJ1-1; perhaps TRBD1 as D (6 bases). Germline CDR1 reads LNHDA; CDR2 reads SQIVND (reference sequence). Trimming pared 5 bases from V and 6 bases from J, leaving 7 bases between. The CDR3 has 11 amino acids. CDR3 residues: CASSAGAEAFF. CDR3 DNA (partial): TGTGCCAGTAGTGCAGGGGCTGAA. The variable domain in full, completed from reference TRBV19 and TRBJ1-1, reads DGGITQSPKYLFRKEGQNVTLSCEQNLNHDAMYWYRQDPGQGLRLIYYSQIVNDFQKGDIAEGYSVSREKKESFPLTVTSAQKNPTAFYLCASSAGAEAFFGQGTRLTVV.

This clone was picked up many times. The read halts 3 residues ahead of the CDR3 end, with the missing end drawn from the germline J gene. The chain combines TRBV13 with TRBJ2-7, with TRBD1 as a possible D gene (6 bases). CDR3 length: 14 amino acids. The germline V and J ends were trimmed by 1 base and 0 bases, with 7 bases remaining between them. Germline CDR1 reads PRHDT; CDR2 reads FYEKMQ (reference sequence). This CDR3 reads CASSLEGVSYEQYF. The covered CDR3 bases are TGTGCCAGCAGCTTAGAGGGGGTCTCCTACGAG. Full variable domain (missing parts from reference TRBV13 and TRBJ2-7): AAGVIQSPRHLIKEKRETATLKCYPIPRHDTVYWYQQGPGQDPQFLISFYEKMQSDKGSIPDRFSAQQFSDYHSELNMSSLELGDSALYFCASSLEGVSYEQYFGPGTRLTVT.